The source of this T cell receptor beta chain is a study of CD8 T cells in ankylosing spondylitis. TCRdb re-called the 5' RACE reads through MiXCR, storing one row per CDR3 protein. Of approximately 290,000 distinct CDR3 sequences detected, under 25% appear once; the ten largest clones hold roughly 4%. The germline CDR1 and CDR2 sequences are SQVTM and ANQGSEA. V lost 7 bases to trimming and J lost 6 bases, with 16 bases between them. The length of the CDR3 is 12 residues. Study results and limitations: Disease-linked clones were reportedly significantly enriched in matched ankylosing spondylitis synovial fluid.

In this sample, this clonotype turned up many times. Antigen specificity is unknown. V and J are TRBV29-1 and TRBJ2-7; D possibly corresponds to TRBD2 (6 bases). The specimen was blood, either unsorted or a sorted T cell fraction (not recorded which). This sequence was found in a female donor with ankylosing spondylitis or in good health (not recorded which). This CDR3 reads CSATSGVSEQYF. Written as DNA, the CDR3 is TGCAGCGCCACCTCGGGAGTTTCCGAGCAGTACTTC.